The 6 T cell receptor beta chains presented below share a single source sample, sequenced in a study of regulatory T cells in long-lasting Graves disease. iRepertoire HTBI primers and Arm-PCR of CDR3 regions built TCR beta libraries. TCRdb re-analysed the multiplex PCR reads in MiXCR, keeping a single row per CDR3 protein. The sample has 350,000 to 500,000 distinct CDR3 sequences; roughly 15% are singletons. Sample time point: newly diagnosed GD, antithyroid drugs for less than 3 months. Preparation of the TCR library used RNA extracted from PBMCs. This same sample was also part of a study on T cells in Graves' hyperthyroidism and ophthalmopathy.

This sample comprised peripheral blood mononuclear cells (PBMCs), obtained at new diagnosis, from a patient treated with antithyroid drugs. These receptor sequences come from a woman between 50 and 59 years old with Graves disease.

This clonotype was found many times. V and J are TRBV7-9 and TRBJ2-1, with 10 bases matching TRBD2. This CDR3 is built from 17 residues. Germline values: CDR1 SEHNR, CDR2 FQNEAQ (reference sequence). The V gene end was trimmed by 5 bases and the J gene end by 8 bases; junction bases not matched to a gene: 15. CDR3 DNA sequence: TGTGCCAGCAGCCCCACGTACCTAGCGGGAGTAGGCGATGAGCAGTTCTTC. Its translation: CASSPTYLAGVGDEQFF.

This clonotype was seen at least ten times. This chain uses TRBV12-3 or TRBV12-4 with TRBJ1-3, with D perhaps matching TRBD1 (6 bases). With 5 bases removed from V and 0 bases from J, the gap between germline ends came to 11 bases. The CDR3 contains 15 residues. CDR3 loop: CASSLGAYSGNTIYF. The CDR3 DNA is TGTGCCAGCAGTCTGGGGGCATACTCTGGAAACACCATATATTTT.

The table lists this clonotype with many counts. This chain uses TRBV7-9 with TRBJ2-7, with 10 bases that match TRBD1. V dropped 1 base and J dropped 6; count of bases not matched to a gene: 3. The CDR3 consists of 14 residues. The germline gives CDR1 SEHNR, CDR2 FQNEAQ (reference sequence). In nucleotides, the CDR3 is TGTGCCAGCAGCTTAGGACAGGGGGCGGCCGAGCAGTACTTC. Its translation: CASSLGQGAAEQYF.

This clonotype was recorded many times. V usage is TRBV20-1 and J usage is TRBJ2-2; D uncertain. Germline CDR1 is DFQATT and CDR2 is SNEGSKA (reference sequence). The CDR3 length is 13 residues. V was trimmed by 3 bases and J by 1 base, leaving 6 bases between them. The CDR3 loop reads CSARGMNTGELFF. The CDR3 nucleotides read TGCAGTGCTAGGGGGATGAACACCGGGGAGCTGTTTTTT.

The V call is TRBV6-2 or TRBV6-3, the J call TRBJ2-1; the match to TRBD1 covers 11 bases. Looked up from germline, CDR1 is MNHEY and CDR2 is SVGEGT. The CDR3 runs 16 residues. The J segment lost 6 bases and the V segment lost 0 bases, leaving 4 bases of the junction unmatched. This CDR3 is CASSYSSGQGGNEQFF. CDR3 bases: TGTGCCAGCAGTTACTCGTCGGGACAGGGGGGCAATGAGCAGTTCTTC.

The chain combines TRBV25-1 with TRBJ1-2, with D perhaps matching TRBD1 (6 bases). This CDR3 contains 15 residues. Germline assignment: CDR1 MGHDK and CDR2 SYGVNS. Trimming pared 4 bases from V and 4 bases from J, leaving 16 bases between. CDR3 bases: TGTGCCAGCAGTGGCCCGCCCACAGGGCCCTATGGCTACACCTTC. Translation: CASSGPPTGPYGYTF.